The rows below give T cell receptor beta chains drawn from one sample of a study of cytomegalovirus exposure and HLA in healthy donors. Method: immunoSEQ multiplex PCR; TCRdb's copy keeps in-frame clones and lacks some. Counted here are roughly 170,000 clones, 65% to 75% occurring once; the ten biggest clones make up around 1.5%. Material: PBMCs. These TCRs come from a girl aged 10 to 17 in good health and CMV-seronegative. CDR3s include the opening cysteine and the closing phenylalanine or tryptophan. D genes are given only for firm matches. The listing skips clone size in some rows; elsewhere it reads once, few, many or a size class.

v_gene,len,abundance,j_gene,d_gene,CDR3nt,CDR3aa
TRBV29-1,15,-,TRBJ1-1,-,TGCAGCGTTGAGGGGGCAGGTCGCAGGAACACTGAAGCTTTCTTT,CSVEGAGRRNTEAFF
TRBV5-5,17,few,TRBJ1-4,TRBD1,TGTGCCAGCAGCTCAGACCGAGGGGGCCCGACTAATGAAAAACTGTTTTTT,CASSSDRGGPTNEKLFF
TRBV9,15,-,TRBJ2-1,-,TGTGCCAGCAGCGTAGGAGGCGAGACCTACAATGAGCAGTTCTTC,CASSVGGETYNEQFF
TRBV15,15,-,TRBJ2-7,-,TGTGCCACCAGCCCCATGAGGACAGCCTCCTACGAGCAGTACTTC,CATSPMRTASYEQYF
TRBV5-1,16,-,TRBJ2-5,-,TGCGCCAGCAGCTCCCAGGGAGGCCCAAAGGTAGAGACCCAGTACTTC,CASSSQGGPKVETQYF
TRBV5-1,13,-,TRBJ2-7,-,TGCGCCAGCAGCTCTTTAGAAACCTACGAGCAGTACTTC,CASSSLETYEQYF
TRBV6-1,12,few,TRBJ2-7,-,TGTGCCAGCGGGCAGGGCTCCTACGAGCAGTACTTC,CASGQGSYEQYF
TRBV29-1,13,-,TRBJ1-1,-,TGCAGCGTTGGCACTTTGATGAACACTGAAGCTTTCTTT,CSVGTLMNTEAFF
TRBV19,13,-,TRBJ2-7,TRBD1,TGTGCCAGTAGTATTGGGACAGGGGTTGAGCAGTACTTC,CASSIGTGVEQYF
TRBV5-1,15,few,TRBJ1-3,TRBD1,TGCGCCAGCAGCTGGGACAGGTACTCTGGAAACACCATATATTTT,CASSWDRYSGNTIYF
TRBV6-5,14,once,TRBJ1-3,-,TGTGCCAGCAGTTACCGGGACTCTGGAAACACCATATATTTT,CASSYRDSGNTIYF
TRBV27,14,few,TRBJ2-5,-,TGTGCCAGCAGCATTCAGGGTGGGAAAAAGACCCAGTACTTC,CASSIQGGKKTQYF
TRBV28,14,few,TRBJ1-2,-,TGTGCCAGCGCCACCTATTGGGGGGACTATGGCTACACCTTC,CASATYWGDYGYTF
TRBV19,15,-,TRBJ2-5,-,TGTGCCAGTAGTATAGACAGTGGAGGACAAGAGACCCAGTACTTC,CASSIDSGGQETQYF
TRBV27,14,once,TRBJ1-4,-,TGTGCCAGCAGTTTACAGGAGGGTAATGAAAAACTGTTTTTT,CASSLQEGNEKLFF
TRBV2,15,-,TRBJ2-1,TRBD2,TGTGCCAGCGGCGACTCTAGCGGGGGGGCCACGCCGCAGTTCTTC,CASGDSSGGATPQFF
TRBV6-1,14,-,TRBJ2-1,-,TGTGCCAGCAGTGGAGACAGCTCCTACAATGAGCAGTTCTTC,CASSGDSSYNEQFF
TRBV30,15,few,TRBJ1-2,TRBD1,TGTGCCTGGAGTGTACGTGGGACAGCAGACTATGGCTACACCTTC,CAWSVRGTADYGYTF
TRBV7-9,15,few,TRBJ2-3,-,TGTGCCAGCAGCTTAGCCGGGGACACCACAGATACGCAGTATTTT,CASSLAGDTTDTQYF